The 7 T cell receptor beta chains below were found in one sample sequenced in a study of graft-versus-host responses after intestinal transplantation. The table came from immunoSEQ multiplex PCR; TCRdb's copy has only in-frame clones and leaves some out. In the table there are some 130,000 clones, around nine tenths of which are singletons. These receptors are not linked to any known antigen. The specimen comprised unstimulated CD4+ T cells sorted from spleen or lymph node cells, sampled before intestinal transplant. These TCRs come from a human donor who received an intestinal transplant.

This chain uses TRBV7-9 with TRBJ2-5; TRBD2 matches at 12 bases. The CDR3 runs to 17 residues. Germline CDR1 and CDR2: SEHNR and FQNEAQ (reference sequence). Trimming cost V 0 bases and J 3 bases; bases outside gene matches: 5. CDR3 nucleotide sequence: TGTGCCAGCAGCTTAGCGCTGAGACTAGCGGGGGAAGAGACCCAGTACTTC. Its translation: CASSLALRLAGEETQYF.

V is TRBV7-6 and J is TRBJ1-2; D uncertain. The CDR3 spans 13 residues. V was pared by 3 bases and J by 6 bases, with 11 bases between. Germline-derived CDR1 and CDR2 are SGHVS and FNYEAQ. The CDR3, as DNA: TGTGCCAGCAGCTTTCTGGGGTTGCATGGCTACACCTTC. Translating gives CASSFLGLHGYTF.

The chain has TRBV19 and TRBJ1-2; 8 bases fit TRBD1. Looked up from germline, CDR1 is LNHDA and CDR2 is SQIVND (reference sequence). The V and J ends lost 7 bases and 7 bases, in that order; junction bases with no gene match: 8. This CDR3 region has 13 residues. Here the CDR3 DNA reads TGTGCCAGTAACCAACAGGGGGTCGTTGGCTACACCTTC. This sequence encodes CASNQQGVVGYTF.

The CDR3 region is CASSGSVGTEAFF. In DNA, the CDR3 is TGTGCCTCAAGTGGGAGCGTTGGCACTGAAGCTTTCTTT. The V gene is TRBV19, the J gene TRBJ1-1, with D hard to call. V gave up 11 bases and J gave up 4 bases, with 17 bases separating them. This CDR3 spans 13 amino acids. The germline gives CDR1 LNHDA, CDR2 SQIVND (reference sequence).

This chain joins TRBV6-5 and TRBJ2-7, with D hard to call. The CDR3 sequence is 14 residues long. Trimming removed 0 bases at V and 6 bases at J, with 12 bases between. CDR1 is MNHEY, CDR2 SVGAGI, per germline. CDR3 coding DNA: TGTGCCAGCAGTTACTCGAGATGGGATAGCGAGCAGTACTTC. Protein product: CASSYSRWDSEQYF.

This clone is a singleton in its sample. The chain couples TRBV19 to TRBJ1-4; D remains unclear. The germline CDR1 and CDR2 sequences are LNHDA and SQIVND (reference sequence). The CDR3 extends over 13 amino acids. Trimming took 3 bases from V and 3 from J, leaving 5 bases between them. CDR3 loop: CASSIRANEKLFF. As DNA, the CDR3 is TGTGCCAGTAGTATTAGGGCTAATGAAAAACTGTTTTTT.

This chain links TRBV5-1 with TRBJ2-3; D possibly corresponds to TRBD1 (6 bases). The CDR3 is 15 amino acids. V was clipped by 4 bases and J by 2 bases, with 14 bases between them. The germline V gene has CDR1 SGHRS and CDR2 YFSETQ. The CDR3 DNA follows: TGCGCCAGCAGCCCTCAGGGGTCCCTCACAGATACGCAGTATTTT. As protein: CASSPQGSLTDTQYF. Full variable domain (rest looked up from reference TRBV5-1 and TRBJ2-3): KAGVTQTPRYLIKTRGQQVTLSCSPISGHRSVSWYQQTPGQGLQFLFEYFSETQRNKGNFPGRFSGRQFSNSRSEMNVSTLELGDSALYLCASSPQGSLTDTQYFGPGTRLTVL.